The 21 T cell receptor beta chains presented below share a single source sample, sequenced in a study of regulatory T cells in long-lasting Graves disease. Time point meaning: newly diagnosed GD, antithyroid drugs for less than 3 months. Extracted RNA from PBMCs served as the source of the TCR library. According to the study, TCR beta libraries were built with iRepertoire HTBI primers and CDR3-region Arm-PCR. MiXCR was run by TCRdb on the multiplex PCR reads, yielding one entry per CDR3 protein. The sample yields 360,000 or so distinct CDR3 sequences, roughly a sixth seen once. The data were also submitted as part of a second study, on T cells in Graves' hyperthyroidism and ophthalmopathy.

Source: peripheral blood mononuclear cells (PBMCs), taken at new diagnosis, from a patient treated with antithyroid drugs. Receptors originate from a man in his forties or fifties with Graves disease.

This chain connects TRBV15 to TRBJ2-4, with D perhaps given as TRBD1 or TRBD2 (5 bases each). Germline CDR1 and CDR2: LNHNV and YYDKDF (reference sequence). V gave up 0 bases and J gave up 7 bases, with 10 bases separating them. The CDR3 totals 14 residues. In DNA, the CDR3 is TGTGCCACCAGCAGAGAGTCCGGGACGAACATTCAGTACTTC. It specifies CATSRESGTNIQYF.

This clonotype was seen more than once but under ten times. The V and J genes are TRBV18 and TRBJ2-2; D unresolved. Germline CDR1 is KGHSH and CDR2 is LQKENI. Trimming shortened V by 1 base and J by 6 bases, and 9 bases separated the two germline ends. This CDR3 spans 14 amino acids. The CDR3 DNA is TGTGCCAGCTCACCACGAACAGACCCCGGGGAGCTGTTTTTT. As protein: CASSPRTDPGELFF.

The genes are TRBV3-1 and TRBJ1-3; D is uncertain. Between the trimmed V and J ends, which lost 0 bases and 2 bases, there was a span of 2 bases. This CDR3 contains 13 residues. The germline gives CDR1 LGHDT, CDR2 YNNKEL (reference sequence). The CDR3 is CASSQDPGNTIYF. CDR3 coding DNA: TGTGCCAGCAGCCAAGATCCTGGAAACACCATATATTTT.

This clonotype has just a few counts. The V call is TRBV7-3, the J call TRBJ2-3, with TRBD2 identical over 8 bases. V was clipped by 5 bases and J by 5 bases; unmatched bases: 9. The V gene's germline CDR1 is SGHTA and CDR2 FQGTGA. The CDR3 is made up of 15 amino acids. CDR3 region: CASSSSARGVDTQYF. DNA for the CDR3: TGTGCCAGCAGCAGTTCCGCGCGGGGGGTAGATACGCAGTATTTT.

This clonotype was detected ten times or more. This chain connects TRBV5-1 to TRBJ2-1; no clear D gene. The CDR3 is made up of 15 amino acids. Trimming left V 2 bases short and J 2 bases short, with 11 bases between. Germline CDR1 is SGHRS and CDR2 is YFSETQ. DNA of the CDR3: TGCGCCAGCAGCTTAGTAACAGCTCCCTACAATGAGCAGTTCTTC. This codes for CASSLVTAPYNEQFF.

V gene TRBV29-1 combines with J gene TRBJ2-7; 8 positions match TRBD1. The germline V gene encodes CDR1 SQVTM and CDR2 ANQGSEA. CDR3 length: 15 amino acids. The ends lost 2 bases at V and 2 bases at J; junction bases unmatched: 8. The DNA of the CDR3 is TGCAGCGTTGAACTTGGTCAGGGGGCGACCTACGAGCAGTACTTC. Protein sequence: CSVELGQGATYEQYF.

About this clonotype: A junction boundary mismatches the germline segment, possibly from a read error. This chain connects TRBV7-7 to TRBJ2-7; D perhaps matches TRBD1 (6 bases). CDR1 and CDR2 (germline): SSHAT, FNYEAQ (reference sequence). The CDR3 spans 15 residues. The CDR3 sequence is CASSSVSRTEYEQYF. The CDR3 region has the DNA TGTGCTAGCAGCTCTGTCTCGCGGACAGAGTACGAGCAGTACTTC. Variable domain in full (rest from reference TRBV7-7 and TRBJ2-7): GAGVSQSPRYKVTKRGQDVTLRCDPISSHATLYWYQQALGQGPEFLTYFNYEAQPDKSGLPSDRFSAERPEGSISTLTIQRTEQRDSAMYRCASSSVSRTEYEQYFGPGTRLTVT.

This clonotype came up many times. The V call is TRBV3-1, the J call TRBJ1-1; D is uncertain. The CDR3 totals 13 residues. CDR1 LGHDT and CDR2 YNNKEL come from the germline V gene (reference sequence). Trimming stripped 0 bases from V and 6 bases from J, with 8 bases between. The CDR3 is CASSQDFAAEAFF. The CDR3 DNA reads TGTGCCAGCAGCCAAGATTTCGCAGCTGAAGCTTTCTTT.

The chain is built from TRBV5-1 and TRBJ2-2; TRBD2 might be the D (5 bases). Germline V lookup: CDR1 SGHRS, CDR2 YFSETQ. The V end was cut by 0 bases, the J end by 7 bases, with 7 bases between. This CDR3 is built from 13 residues. The CDR3 here is CASSLDGSGELFF. CDR3 coding DNA: TGCGCCAGCAGCTTGGATGGGAGCGGGGAGCTGTTTTTT.

This chain uses TRBV28 with TRBJ1-6, with D tentatively TRBD1 (6 bases). Trimming removed 7 bases from V and 2 bases from J, with 15 bases in between. In germline, CDR1 is MDHEN, CDR2 SYDVKM. The CDR3 is made up of 16 amino acids. Here the CDR3 reads CASNPGGDTYNSPLHF. In nucleotides, the CDR3 is TGTGCCAGCAATCCTGGCGGGGACACCTATAATTCACCCCTCCACTTT.

This clonotype was seen a handful of times. The chain links TRBV28 to TRBJ1-4; D is unresolved. V dropped 5 bases and J dropped 11 bases, with 12 bases sitting between them. The CDR3 consists of 12 residues. CDR1 is MDHEN and CDR2 is SYDVKM in the germline V gene. In DNA form, the CDR3 reads TGTGCCAGCAGTGGTCGGGAGCCCAAACTGTTTTTT. Amino acid sequence: CASSGREPKLFF.

This chain joins TRBV11-2 and TRBJ2-7; D is uncertain. This CDR3 comprises 13 residues. V was clipped by 3 bases and J by 2 bases, with 8 bases between them. The germline V gene encodes CDR1 SGHAT and CDR2 FQNNGV. CDR3 sequence (DNA): TGTGCCAGCAGCTTCAATGAGGCCTACGAGCAGTACTTC. As protein: CASSFNEAYEQYF.

The V and J genes are TRBV29-1 and TRBJ1-4; no firm D call. The CDR3 spans 13 residues. Germline V CDR1 and CDR2: SQVTM, ANQGSEA. V was shortened by 5 bases and J by 8 bases, with 15 bases between the two germline ends. CDR3 residues: CSVSGNVGEKLFF. The CDR3, as DNA: TGCAGCGTTTCTGGGAACGTCGGGGAAAAACTGTTTTTT.

The V call is TRBV4-1, the J call TRBJ1-2, with TRBD1 matching 10 bases. Looked up from germline, CDR1 is MGHRA and CDR2 is YSYEKL. With 3 bases clipped from V and 7 bases from J, the junction kept 11 bases outside the gene matches. This CDR3 contains 16 residues. CDR3 nucleotide sequence: TGCGCCAGCAGCCAGCCGGGACAGGGGCGGCACTGTGGCTACACCTTC. This translates into CASSQPGQGRHCGYTF.

Many counts were recorded for this clonotype. The chain has TRBV30 and TRBJ2-7, with D maybe TRBD2 (5 bases). The ends were cut back, 5 bases at V and 5 bases at J, with 16 bases in the middle. CDR1 and CDR2 (germline): GTSNPN, SVGIG (reference sequence). The CDR3 extends over 13 amino acids. The CDR3 sequence is CAWLRKGADEQYF. CDR3 coding DNA: TGTGCCTGGCTGAGGAAGGGAGCCGACGAGCAGTACTTC.

This clonotype was observed many times. The genes are TRBV5-5 and TRBJ1-1; D gene unclear. The germline V and J ends were trimmed by 4 bases and 5 bases, with 12 bases remaining between them. The CDR3 is 13 amino acids. CDR1 and CDR2 from the germline V gene are SGHKS and YYEKEE (reference sequence). The CDR3 nucleotides read TGTGCCAGCAGCCGCTTACTACGGACTGAAGCTTTCTTT. Translation gives CASSRLLRTEAFF.

The V gene is TRBV24-1, the J gene TRBJ2-3, with 8 bases matching TRBD2. CDR1 KGHDR and CDR2 SFDVKD come from the germline V gene. This CDR3 has 18 amino acids. The trim removed 2 bases at V and 3 bases at J, leaving 12 bases unmatched. The CDR3 DNA follows: TGTGCCACCAGTGATTCGGTCCACGGCGGGGGGCATACAGATACGCAGTATTTT. It translates to CATSDSVHGGGHTDTQYF.

This clonotype was picked up many times. The chain carries TRBV27 and TRBJ2-7, with 10 bases lining up with TRBD2. The ends lost 3 bases at V and 2 bases at J; junction bases unmatched: 10. Germline V CDR1 and CDR2: MNHEY, SMNVEV (reference sequence). The CDR3 spans 17 residues. For the CDR3, the DNA is TGTGCCAGCAGTTTGGGGCTAGCGGGGGCCAGGGCCTACGAGCAGTACTTC. Protein: CASSLGLAGARAYEQYF.

This clonotype was seen ten or more times. The rearrangement joins TRBV12-3 or TRBV12-4 to TRBJ1-4; D is unresolved. V shed 6 bases and J shed 6 bases, with 8 bases lying between them. The CDR3 sequence is 12 residues long. DNA for the CDR3: TGTGCCAGCAGGACCTCGGATGAAAAACTGTTTTTT. It is translated as CASRTSDEKLFF.

As for this clonotype: Mismatch with germline at one junction end may stem from a read error. The chain uses TRBV30 and TRBJ2-3, with D perhaps TRBD1 or TRBD2 (6 bases each). The CDR3 sequence is 13 residues long. Germline V gives CDR1 GTSNPN, CDR2 SVGIG (reference sequence). The CDR3 reads CTWSTGAADTQYF. The CDR3 DNA follows: TGTACCTGGAGTACGGGGGCCGCAGATACGCAGTATTTT.

This clonotype has at least ten counts. The rearrangement links TRBV6-1 to TRBJ2-7; unclear D gene. V shed 1 base and J shed 4 bases, with 8 bases lying between them. The CDR3 totals 13 residues. Per germline, CDR1 MNHNS and CDR2 SASEGT. The CDR3 protein is CASSEVVGYEQYF. Written as DNA, the CDR3 is TGTGCCAGCAGTGAAGTTGTCGGGTACGAGCAGTACTTC.